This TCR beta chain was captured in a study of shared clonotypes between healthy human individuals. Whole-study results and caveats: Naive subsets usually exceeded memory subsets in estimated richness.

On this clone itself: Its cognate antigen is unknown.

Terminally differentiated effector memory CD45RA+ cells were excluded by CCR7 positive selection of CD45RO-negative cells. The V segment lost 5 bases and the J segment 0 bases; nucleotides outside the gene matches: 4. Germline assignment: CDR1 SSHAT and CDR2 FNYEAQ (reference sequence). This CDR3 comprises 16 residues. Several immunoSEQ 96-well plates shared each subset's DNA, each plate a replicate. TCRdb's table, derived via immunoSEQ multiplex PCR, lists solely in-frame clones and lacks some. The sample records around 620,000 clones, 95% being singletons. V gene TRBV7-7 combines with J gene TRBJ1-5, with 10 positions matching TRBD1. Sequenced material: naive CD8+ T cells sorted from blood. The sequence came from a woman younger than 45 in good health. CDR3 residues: CASSTRTGGSNQPQHF. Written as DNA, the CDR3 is TGTGCCAGCAGCACCCGGACAGGGGGTAGCAATCAGCCCCAGCATTTT.